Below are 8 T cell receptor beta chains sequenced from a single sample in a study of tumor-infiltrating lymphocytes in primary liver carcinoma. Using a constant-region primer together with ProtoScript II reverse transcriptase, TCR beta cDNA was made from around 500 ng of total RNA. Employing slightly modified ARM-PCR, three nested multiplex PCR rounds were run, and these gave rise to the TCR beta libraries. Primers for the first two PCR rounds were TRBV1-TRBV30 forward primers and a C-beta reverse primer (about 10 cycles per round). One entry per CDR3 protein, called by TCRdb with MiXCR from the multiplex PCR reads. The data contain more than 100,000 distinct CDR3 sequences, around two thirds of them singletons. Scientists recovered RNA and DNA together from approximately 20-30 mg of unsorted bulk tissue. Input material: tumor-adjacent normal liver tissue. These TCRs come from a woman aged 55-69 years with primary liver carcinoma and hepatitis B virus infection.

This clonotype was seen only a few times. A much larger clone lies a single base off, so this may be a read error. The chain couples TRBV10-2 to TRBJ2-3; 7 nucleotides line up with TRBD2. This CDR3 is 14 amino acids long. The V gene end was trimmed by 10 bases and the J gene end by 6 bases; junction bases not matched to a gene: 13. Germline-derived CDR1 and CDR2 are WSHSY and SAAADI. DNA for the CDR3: TGCGCCACTAAGGCCCCGGGGGGTCGGGATACGCAGTATTTT. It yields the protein CATKAPGGRDTQYF.

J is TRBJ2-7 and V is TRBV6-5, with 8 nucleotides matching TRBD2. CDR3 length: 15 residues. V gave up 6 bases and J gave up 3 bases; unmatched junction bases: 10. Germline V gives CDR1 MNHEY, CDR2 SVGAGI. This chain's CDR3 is CASSVAAGGYYEQYF. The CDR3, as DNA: TGTGCCAGCAGCGTGGCGGCGGGAGGCTACTACGAGCAGTACTTC.

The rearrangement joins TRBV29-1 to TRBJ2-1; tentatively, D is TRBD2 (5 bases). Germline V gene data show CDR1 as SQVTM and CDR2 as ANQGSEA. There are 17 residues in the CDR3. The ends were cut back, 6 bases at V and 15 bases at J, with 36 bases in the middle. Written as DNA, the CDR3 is TGCAGCGTCCACCCGGCTAGAGGGAAGTCCCGAAAGAGTGCGCGGTTCTTC. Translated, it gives CSVHPARGKSRKSARFF.

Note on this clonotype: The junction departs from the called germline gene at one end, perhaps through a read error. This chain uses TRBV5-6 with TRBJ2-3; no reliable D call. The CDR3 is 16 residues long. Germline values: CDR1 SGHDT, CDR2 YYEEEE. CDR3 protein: CATSLLGSSSTDTQYF. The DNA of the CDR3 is TGTGCCACCAGCTTGTTAGGCTCCTCTAGCACAGATACGCAGTATTTT.

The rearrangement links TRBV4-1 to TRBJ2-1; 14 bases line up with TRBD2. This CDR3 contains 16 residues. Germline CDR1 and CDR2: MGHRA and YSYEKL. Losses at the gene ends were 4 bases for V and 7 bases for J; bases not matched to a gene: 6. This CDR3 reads CASSLGTSGRRNEQFF. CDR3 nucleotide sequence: TGCGCCAGCAGCCTCGGGACTAGCGGGAGAAGGAATGAGCAGTTCTTC.

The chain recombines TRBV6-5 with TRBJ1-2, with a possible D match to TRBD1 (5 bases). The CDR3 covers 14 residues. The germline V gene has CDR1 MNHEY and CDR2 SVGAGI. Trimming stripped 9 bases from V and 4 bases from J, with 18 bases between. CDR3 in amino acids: CASSLPGGPYGYTF. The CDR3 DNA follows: TGTGCCAGTAGCCTACCGGGGGGTCCCTATGGCTACACCTTC.

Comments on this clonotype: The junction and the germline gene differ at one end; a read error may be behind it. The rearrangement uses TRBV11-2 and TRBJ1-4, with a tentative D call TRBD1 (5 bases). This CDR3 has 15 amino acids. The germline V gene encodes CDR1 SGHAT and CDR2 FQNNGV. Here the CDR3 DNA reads TGTGCCAGCAGCTCGCGAGGGGTAGGTAATGAAAAACTGTTCTTT. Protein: CASSSRGVGNEKLFF.

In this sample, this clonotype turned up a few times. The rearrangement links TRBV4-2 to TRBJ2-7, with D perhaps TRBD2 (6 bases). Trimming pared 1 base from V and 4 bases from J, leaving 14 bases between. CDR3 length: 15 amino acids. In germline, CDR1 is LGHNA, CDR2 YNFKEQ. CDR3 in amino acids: CASSQATGTRYEQYF. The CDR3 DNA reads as TGTGCCAGCAGCCAAGCCACCGGGACTCGATACGAGCAGTACTTC.